One sample yielded the 4 T cell receptor beta chains listed below, sequenced in a study of blood T cell repertoires in COVID-19. The method was immunoSEQ multiplex PCR; TCRdb's version includes in-frame clones alone and lacks a portion of them. The table lists hundreds of thousands of clones, approximately 83% of them singletons. Sequenced: PBMCs or T cells enriched from blood (not recorded which). These TCRs come from a woman in her forties or fifties who had been exposed to COVID-19.

The rearrangement joins TRBV30 to TRBJ1-1; tentatively, D is TRBD1 (6 bases). This CDR3 region has 15 residues. CDR1 GTSNPN and CDR2 SVGIG come from the germline V gene (reference sequence). The ends were cut back, 2 bases at V and 1 base at J, with 14 bases in the middle. CDR3: CAWSSQGQRNTEAFF. In DNA, the CDR3 is TGTGCCTGGAGTAGTCAAGGACAGCGGAACACTGAAGCTTTCTTT.

In DNA, the CDR3 is TGCGCCAGCAGCCGTGACAGGATCGAGACCCAGTACTTC. Protein product: CASSRDRIETQYF. This rearrangement joins TRBV5-1 to TRBJ2-5, with D perhaps matching TRBD1 (6 bases). The CDR3 loop spans 13 amino acids. Trimming left V 4 bases short and J 5 bases short, with 12 bases between. Per the germline V gene, CDR1 is SGHRS and CDR2 is YFSETQ.

The chain has TRBV12-5 and TRBJ2-3; tentatively, D is TRBD1 (5 bases). CDR1 and CDR2 (germline): LGHNT, FRNRAP. This CDR3 region has 15 residues. V dropped 7 bases and J dropped 5 bases, with 19 bases sitting between them. CDR3 DNA sequence: TGTGCTAGTGCCCAAGGGGCCTCTAAGGGAGATACGCAGTATTTT. It specifies CASAQGASKGDTQYF.

This chain links TRBV5-1 with TRBJ1-1; D ambiguous. This CDR3 spans 15 amino acids. V was shortened by 0 bases and J by 1 base, with 10 bases between the two germline ends. Germline V gene lookup returns CDR1 SGHRS and CDR2 YFSETQ. The CDR3 bases are TGCGCCAGCAGCTTGGATCTGGGCCCGAACACTGAAGCTTTCTTT. The encoded protein is CASSLDLGPNTEAFF.